A selection of T cell receptor beta chains follows, all from one sample in a study of cytomegalovirus exposure and HLA in healthy donors. Assay: immunoSEQ multiplex PCR; the TCRdb copy retains only in-frame clones and omits some. The sample holds fewer than 200,000 clones, under 90% seen once. Sequenced input: PBMCs. These receptors were collected from a young man in good health and CMV-seropositive. CDR3s include the opening cysteine and the closing phenylalanine or tryptophan. Each record gives: V gene, CDR3 length, D gene, J gene, clone size, CDR3 protein, CDR3 DNA. D genes are given only for firm matches. Rows may omit the clone size; those that give it use once, few, many or a size class.

v_gene: TRBV5-6; len: 12; d_gene: TRBD2; j_gene: TRBJ2-7; abundance: few; CDR3aa: CASSPRGGKQYF; CDR3nt: TGTGCCAGCAGCCCTCGCGGGGGTAAGCAGTACTTC
v_gene: TRBV28; len: 15; d_gene: -; j_gene: TRBJ2-7; abundance: -; CDR3aa: CASTGLGGARDEQYF; CDR3nt: TGTGCCAGCACGGGCCTAGGGGGGGCGCGGGACGAGCAGTACTTC
v_gene: TRBV28; len: 16; d_gene: TRBD1; j_gene: TRBJ2-7; abundance: -; CDR3aa: CASSSSRDSTTYEQYF; CDR3nt: TGTGCCAGCAGTTCCTCCCGGGACAGCACTACCTACGAGCAGTACTTC
v_gene: TRBV18; len: 15; d_gene: TRBD1; j_gene: TRBJ2-3; abundance: once; CDR3aa: CASSPGTGDTDTQYF; CDR3nt: TGTGCCAGCTCACCCGGGACAGGAGACACAGATACGCAGTATTTT
v_gene: TRBV5-4; len: 16; d_gene: TRBD2; j_gene: TRBJ2-1; abundance: -; CDR3aa: CASSFGAGGSYNEQFF; CDR3nt: TGTGCCAGCAGCTTCGGAGCGGGAGGCTCCTACAATGAGCAGTTCTTC
v_gene: TRBV19; len: 14; d_gene: -; j_gene: TRBJ2-7; abundance: -; CDR3aa: CASSAEDRPYEQYF; CDR3nt: TGTGCCAGTAGTGCCGAGGACAGACCCTACGAGCAGTACTTC
v_gene: TRBV11-2; len: 15; d_gene: -; j_gene: TRBJ2-5; abundance: -; CDR3aa: CASRRRGLVGETQYF; CDR3nt: TGTGCCAGCAGGCGACGAGGACTCGTCGGAGAGACCCAGTACTTC
v_gene: TRBV6-6; len: 13; d_gene: -; j_gene: TRBJ2-1; abundance: -; CDR3aa: CASSPGTHGEQFF; CDR3nt: TGTGCCAGCAGCCCCGGGACTCATGGGGAGCAGTTCTTC
v_gene: TRBV9; len: 14; d_gene: TRBD1; j_gene: TRBJ1-2; abundance: -; CDR3aa: CASSPSGGSYGYTF; CDR3nt: TGTGCCAGCAGCCCCTCAGGGGGGAGCTATGGCTACACCTTC
v_gene: TRBV5-1; len: 15; d_gene: TRBD1; j_gene: TRBJ1-2; abundance: -; CDR3aa: CASSLGGTDNYGYTF; CDR3nt: TGCGCCAGCAGCTTGGGTGGGACAGATAACTATGGCTACACCTTC
v_gene: TRBV4-1; len: 16; d_gene: TRBD1; j_gene: TRBJ2-7; abundance: once; CDR3aa: CASSQDLGQGPYEQYF; CDR3nt: TGCGCCAGCAGCCAAGACCTGGGACAGGGACCCTACGAGCAGTACTTC
v_gene: TRBV7-3; len: 15; d_gene: TRBD2; j_gene: TRBJ2-5; abundance: -; CDR3aa: CASSQLAGGSETQYF; CDR3nt: TGTGCCAGCAGCCAACTAGCGGGAGGATCTGAGACCCAGTACTTC
v_gene: TRBV6-5; len: 11; d_gene: -; j_gene: TRBJ2-7; abundance: -; CDR3aa: CASSSHYEQYF; CDR3nt: TGTGCCAGCAGTTCCCACTACGAGCAGTACTTC
v_gene: TRBV7-9; len: 14; d_gene: -; j_gene: TRBJ2-7; abundance: -; CDR3aa: CASSSTGISYEQYF; CDR3nt: TGTGCCAGCAGCTCCACAGGGATCTCCTACGAGCAGTACTTC
v_gene: TRBV19; len: 13; d_gene: -; j_gene: TRBJ1-1; abundance: -; CDR3aa: CASSMGTQSEAFF; CDR3nt: TGTGCCAGTAGTATGGGCACACAGAGCGAAGCTTTCTTT
v_gene: TRBV28; len: 16; d_gene: -; j_gene: TRBJ1-3; abundance: once; CDR3aa: CASSSRTGFSGNTIYF; CDR3nt: TGTGCCAGCAGTTCTCGCACGGGGTTCTCTGGAAACACCATATATTTT
v_gene: TRBV28; len: 15; d_gene: TRBD1; j_gene: TRBJ1-3; abundance: -; CDR3aa: CASSFRGRPGNTIYF; CDR3nt: TGTGCCAGCAGTTTTAGGGGGCGTCCTGGAAACACCATATATTTT
v_gene: TRBV10-3; len: 16; d_gene: TRBD2; j_gene: TRBJ2-7; abundance: -; CDR3aa: CAISESNGRALYEQYF; CDR3nt: TGTGCCATCAGTGAGTCGAACGGGAGGGCCCTCTACGAGCAGTACTTC
v_gene: TRBV4-1; len: 15; d_gene: TRBD1; j_gene: TRBJ1-2; abundance: -; CDR3aa: CASSQRAGGNYGYTF; CDR3nt: TGCGCCAGCAGCCAACGCGCAGGGGGTAACTATGGCTACACCTTC
v_gene: TRBV28; len: 15; d_gene: TRBD1; j_gene: TRBJ1-5; abundance: -; CDR3aa: CASSFMTGANQPQHF; CDR3nt: TGTGCCAGCAGTTTTATGACAGGGGCTAATCAGCCCCAGCATTTT
v_gene: TRBV7-2; len: 14; d_gene: TRBD2; j_gene: TRBJ2-7; abundance: -; CDR3aa: CASSIAGGRYEQYF; CDR3nt: TGTGCCAGCAGCATAGCGGGAGGGCGCTACGAGCAGTACTTC
v_gene: TRBV6-6; len: 13; d_gene: -; j_gene: TRBJ1-1; abundance: once; CDR3aa: CASTYVVNTEAFF; CDR3nt: TGTGCCAGCACTTACGTCGTCAACACTGAAGCTTTCTTT
v_gene: TRBV28; len: 17; d_gene: TRBD2; j_gene: TRBJ2-7; abundance: -; CDR3aa: CASSLPGLAGSRYEQYF; CDR3nt: TGTGCCAGCAGTTTACCTGGACTAGCGGGAAGTAGGTACGAGCAGTACTTC
v_gene: TRBV27; len: 12; d_gene: -; j_gene: TRBJ2-3; abundance: -; CDR3aa: CASSSLRDTQYF; CDR3nt: TGTGCCAGCAGTTCCTTGAGAGATACGCAGTATTTT
v_gene: TRBV5-1; len: 15; d_gene: -; j_gene: TRBJ2-1; abundance: -; CDR3aa: CASSWTPSSYNEQFF; CDR3nt: TGCGCCAGCAGCTGGACACCGAGCTCCTACAATGAGCAGTTCTTC
v_gene: TRBV28; len: 15; d_gene: -; j_gene: TRBJ2-2; abundance: -; CDR3aa: CASSLRGGGSGELFF; CDR3nt: TGTGCCAGCAGTTTAAGGGGCGGTGGCAGCGGGGAGCTGTTTTTT
v_gene: TRBV10-3; len: 15; d_gene: -; j_gene: TRBJ1-1; abundance: -; CDR3aa: CAISESITLHTEAFF; CDR3nt: TGTGCCATCAGTGAGTCGATAACTCTACACACTGAAGCTTTCTTT
v_gene: TRBV10-3; len: 13; d_gene: TRBD2; j_gene: TRBJ2-1; abundance: -; CDR3aa: CASQGTSGSEQFF; CDR3nt: TGTGCCAGCCAAGGGACTAGCGGGAGTGAGCAGTTCTTC
v_gene: TRBV7-9; len: 17; d_gene: TRBD2; j_gene: TRBJ2-1; abundance: -; CDR3aa: CASSATKSGLGINEQFF; CDR3nt: TGTGCCAGCAGCGCGACTAAATCGGGACTAGGGATTAATGAGCAGTTCTTC
v_gene: TRBV19; len: 17; d_gene: TRBD1; j_gene: TRBJ2-2; abundance: -; CDR3aa: CASSKPRGQGGSGELFF; CDR3nt: TGTGCCAGTAGTAAGCCCCGAGGACAGGGGGGTAGCGGGGAGCTGTTTTTT
v_gene: TRBV30; len: 13; d_gene: -; j_gene: TRBJ2-6; abundance: -; CDR3aa: CASRGTGANVLTF; CDR3nt: TGTGCCTCCCGGGGGACTGGGGCCAACGTCCTGACTTTC
v_gene: TRBV6-5; len: 16; d_gene: -; j_gene: TRBJ2-7; abundance: few; CDR3aa: CASSYSARTLSYEQYF; CDR3nt: TGTGCCAGCAGTTACTCGGCCAGAACCCTTTCCTACGAGCAGTACTTC
v_gene: TRBV4-1; len: 14; d_gene: TRBD1; j_gene: TRBJ2-5; abundance: -; CDR3aa: CASSQDQGEETQYF; CDR3nt: TGCGCCAGCAGCCAAGATCAGGGGGAAGAGACCCAGTACTTC
v_gene: TRBV6-4; len: 17; d_gene: -; j_gene: TRBJ2-2; abundance: -; CDR3aa: CASSDSFRGHNTGELFF; CDR3nt: TGTGCCAGCAGTGACTCGTTCCGCGGCCACAACACCGGGGAGCTGTTTTTT
v_gene: TRBV5-1; len: 18; d_gene: -; j_gene: TRBJ2-1; abundance: -; CDR3aa: CASSLRGVGASSYNEQFF; CDR3nt: TGCGCCAGCAGCTTGCGAGGTGTTGGGGCAAGCTCCTACAATGAGCAGTTCTTC
v_gene: TRBV10-1; len: 13; d_gene: TRBD2; j_gene: TRBJ2-7; abundance: -; CDR3aa: CASSDPGGGEQYF; CDR3nt: TGCGCCAGCAGTGACCCGGGAGGTGGCGAGCAGTACTTC
v_gene: TRBV30; len: 16; d_gene: TRBD1; j_gene: TRBJ2-1; abundance: -; CDR3aa: CAWSEGAQGAYNEQFF; CDR3nt: TGTGCCTGGAGTGAGGGCGCTCAGGGGGCCTACAATGAGCAGTTCTTC
v_gene: TRBV7-2; len: 15; d_gene: TRBD1; j_gene: TRBJ1-5; abundance: once; CDR3aa: CASSILTGSNQPQHF; CDR3nt: TGTGCCAGCAGCATACTGACAGGGAGCAATCAGCCCCAGCATTTT
v_gene: TRBV1; len: 16; d_gene: -; j_gene: TRBJ2-2; abundance: -; CDR3aa: CTSSQDRAGNTGELFF; CDR3nt: TGCACCAGCAGCCAAGATCGAGCGGGAAACACCGGGGAGCTGTTTTTT
v_gene: TRBV4-1; len: 13; d_gene: -; j_gene: TRBJ2-1; abundance: -; CDR3aa: CASSPWGLDEQFF; CDR3nt: TGCGCCAGCAGCCCCTGGGGGCTCGATGAGCAGTTCTTC
v_gene: TRBV7-9; len: 14; d_gene: TRBD1; j_gene: TRBJ2-1; abundance: -; CDR3aa: CASSLTGNYNEQFF; CDR3nt: TGTGCCAGCAGCTTGACAGGGAACTACAATGAGCAGTTCTTC
v_gene: TRBV27; len: 18; d_gene: TRBD2; j_gene: TRBJ2-7; abundance: -; CDR3aa: CASSRSGTSGRPSYEQYF; CDR3nt: TGTGCCAGCAGTCGATCCGGGACTAGCGGGCGTCCGAGCTACGAGCAGTACTTC
v_gene: TRBV10-3; len: 14; d_gene: TRBD1; j_gene: TRBJ2-7; abundance: -; CDR3aa: CAISRGQGTYEQYF; CDR3nt: TGTGCCATCAGTAGGGGACAGGGAACCTACGAGCAGTACTTC
v_gene: TRBV11-1; len: 16; d_gene: -; j_gene: TRBJ2-1; abundance: -; CDR3aa: CASSPDRHTTYNEQFF; CDR3nt: TGTGCCAGCAGCCCGGACAGACATACTACCTACAATGAGCAGTTCTTC
v_gene: TRBV27; len: 17; d_gene: TRBD2; j_gene: TRBJ2-3; abundance: -; CDR3aa: CASSQRTSQRGGDTQYF; CDR3nt: TGTGCCAGCAGCCAACGGACTAGCCAAAGGGGGGGAGATACGCAGTATTTT
v_gene: TRBV30; len: 18; d_gene: TRBD2; j_gene: TRBJ2-3; abundance: -; CDR3aa: CARTEGSGTSSGTDTQYF; CDR3nt: TGTGCCCGCACTGAGGGTAGCGGGACAAGTTCGGGCACAGATACGCAGTATTTT
v_gene: TRBV6-1; len: 11; d_gene: -; j_gene: TRBJ1-3; abundance: once; CDR3aa: CASSRGNTIYF; CDR3nt: TGTGCCAGCAGCAGGGGAAACACCATATATTTT
v_gene: TRBV13; len: 17; d_gene: TRBD2; j_gene: TRBJ2-7; abundance: -; CDR3aa: CASSLGTSGGRGYEQYF; CDR3nt: TGTGCCAGCAGCTTAGGGACTAGCGGAGGTAGGGGCTACGAGCAGTACTTC
v_gene: TRBV2; len: 13; d_gene: TRBD2; j_gene: TRBJ2-1; abundance: -; CDR3aa: CAYGASGYNEQFF; CDR3nt: TGTGCCTACGGGGCTAGCGGCTACAATGAGCAGTTCTTC
v_gene: TRBV5-1; len: 15; d_gene: TRBD2; j_gene: TRBJ2-7; abundance: -; CDR3aa: CASRYLAGETYEQYF; CDR3nt: TGCGCCAGCAGATATCTAGCGGGAGAGACCTACGAGCAGTACTTC
v_gene: TRBV6-6; len: 15; d_gene: TRBD2; j_gene: TRBJ2-1; abundance: -; CDR3aa: CASTTTSGRYNEQFF; CDR3nt: TGTGCCAGCACGACTACTAGCGGGAGGTACAATGAGCAGTTCTTC
v_gene: TRBV27; len: 17; d_gene: TRBD2; j_gene: TRBJ2-1; abundance: -; CDR3aa: CASRLEGAGGSYNEQFF; CDR3nt: TGTGCCAGCAGACTAGAGGGGGCGGGAGGGTCCTACAATGAGCAGTTCTTC
v_gene: TRBV2; len: 16; d_gene: TRBD2; j_gene: TRBJ2-1; abundance: -; CDR3aa: CASRELTSAVPNEQFF; CDR3nt: TGTGCCAGCAGGGAACTGACTAGCGCCGTACCTAATGAGCAGTTCTTC
v_gene: TRBV11-3; len: 14; d_gene: TRBD2; j_gene: TRBJ2-1; abundance: -; CDR3aa: CASSLDLAGVEQFF; CDR3nt: TGTGCCAGCAGCTTAGATCTAGCGGGTGTTGAGCAGTTCTTC